Following are 24 T cell receptor beta chains from one sample sequenced in a study of blood T cell repertoires in COVID-19. Libraries were prepared by immunoSEQ multiplex PCR; TCRdb keeps only in-frame clonotypes and omits some of them. Counted here are 430,000 or so clones, approximately 90% occurring once; the ten biggest clones make up about 0.91%. The source material was peripheral blood. The source is a man aged 18 to 30 with COVID-19, enrolled during active disease.

The chain carries TRBV9 and TRBJ2-5; possibly TRBD2 for D (5 bases). Germline assignment: CDR1 SGDLS and CDR2 YYNGEE. Between the trimmed V and J ends, which lost 3 bases and 5 bases, there was a span of 14 bases. The CDR3 runs 14 residues. As DNA, the CDR3 is TGTGCCAGCAGCGCTACACTAGGTTCGGAGACCCAGTACTTC. Its translation: CASSATLGSETQYF.

The V gene is TRBV24-1, the J gene TRBJ2-2; the D gene is possibly TRBD2 (7 bases). Per germline, CDR1 KGHDR and CDR2 SFDVKD. Between the trimmed V and J ends, which lost 10 bases and 1 base, there was a span of 15 bases. This CDR3 is 15 amino acids long. The CDR3 region has the DNA TGTGCCACGGATCCCGGGGGGCAGAACACCGGGGAGCTGTTTTTT. It encodes CATDPGGQNTGELFF.

The V gene is TRBV27, the J gene TRBJ2-3; 9 bases are shared with TRBD1. Per the germline V gene, CDR1 is MNHEY and CDR2 is SMNVEV (reference sequence). This CDR3 contains 15 residues. V lost 4 bases to trimming and J lost 2 bases; unmatched junction nucleotides: 4. The CDR3 bases are TGTGCCAGCAGTTATGGGACAGGGATCACAGATACGCAGTATTTT. Its protein product is CASSYGTGITDTQYF.

V usage is TRBV18 and J usage is TRBJ2-1; no clear D. V gave up 3 bases and J gave up 2 bases, with 8 bases separating them. CDR1 and CDR2 from the germline V gene are KGHSH and LQKENI. This CDR3 has 14 amino acids. The CDR3 loop reads CASSPTSTYNEQFF. CDR3 DNA: TGTGCCAGCTCACCGACATCGACCTACAATGAGCAGTTCTTC.

The chain uses TRBV6-5 and TRBJ1-1, with no clear D. This CDR3 is built from 13 residues. V was pared by 3 bases and J by 4 bases, with 9 bases between. Looked up from germline, CDR1 is MNHEY and CDR2 is SVGAGI. In DNA, the CDR3 is TGTGCCAGCAGTTATTCTTGGGCCACTGAAGCTTTCTTT. Translation gives CASSYSWATEAFF.

In this sample, this clone turned up a few times. The chain is built from TRBV5-5 and TRBJ2-1; D is ambiguous. The germline gives CDR1 SGHKS, CDR2 YYEKEE (reference sequence). The CDR3 consists of 13 residues. Trimming removed 0 bases from V and 8 bases from J, with 9 bases in between. CDR3 sequence (DNA): TGTGCCAGCAGCTTGGTATTTCGGGATGAGCAGTTCTTC. It codes for CASSLVFRDEQFF.

This sequence joins TRBV5-1 and TRBJ1-6; no clear D gene. The CDR3 is 14 amino acids. Per germline, CDR1 SGHRS and CDR2 YFSETQ. V lost 0 bases to trimming and J lost 9 bases, with 10 bases between them. The CDR3 loop reads CASSLGGRGSPLHF. DNA for the CDR3: TGCGCCAGCAGCTTGGGAGGGAGAGGTTCACCCCTCCACTTT.

This chain uses TRBV6-5 with TRBJ2-7, with TRBD2 as a possible D gene (6 bases). This CDR3 is built from 14 residues. V was pared by 4 bases and J by 1 base, with 11 bases between. Germline-derived CDR1 and CDR2 are MNHEY and SVGAGI. The DNA of the CDR3 is TGTGCCAGCAGTTCCTCCCGGGAGTCCTACGAGCAGTACTTC. Amino acids: CASSSSRESYEQYF.

The chain couples TRBV9 to TRBJ2-2; a weak D match, TRBD2 (5 bases). V lost 2 bases and J 0 bases, leaving 11 bases between the germline ends. The germline V gene has CDR1 SGDLS and CDR2 YYNGEE. This CDR3 has 16 amino acids. CDR3 nucleotide sequence: TGTGCCAGCAGCGTCCGACTATTTACGAACACCGGGGAGCTGTTTTTT. Its protein is CASSVRLFTNTGELFF.

The rearrangement links TRBV20-1 to TRBJ1-4, with D perhaps matching TRBD1 (5 bases). The CDR3 has 11 residues. CDR1 DFQATT and CDR2 SNEGSKA come from the germline V gene (reference sequence). V shed 3 bases and J shed 6 bases, with 5 bases lying between them. CDR3 region: CSASRDEKLFF. The CDR3 nucleotides are TGCAGTGCTAGCAGGGATGAAAAACTGTTTTTT.

V gene TRBV9 combines with J gene TRBJ2-3, with 9 bases identical to TRBD2. The ends lost 4 bases at V and 6 bases at J; junction bases unmatched: 9. The length of the CDR3 is 15 residues. Germline V gives CDR1 SGDLS, CDR2 YYNGEE. CDR3: CASSSESGGLDTQYF. The CDR3 DNA sequence: TGTGCCAGCAGCTCAGAGAGCGGGGGGCTCGATACGCAGTATTTT.

The J gene is TRBJ2-5, the V gene TRBV5-4; the match to TRBD2 covers 8 bases. With V trimmed by 3 bases and J by 4 bases, 8 bases remained unmatched. The germline V gene encodes CDR1 SGHNT and CDR2 YYREEE (reference sequence). The CDR3 contains 15 residues. CDR3 DNA: TGTGCCAGCAGCTCCGGGACTAGAAGCGCAGAGACCCAGTACTTC. Translated, it gives CASSSGTRSAETQYF.

This clone was seen just once. J is TRBJ2-1 and V is TRBV29-1; 8 nucleotides align to TRBD1. Trimming at V came to 7 bases and at J to 8 bases, leaving 7 bases not matched to a gene. This CDR3 spans 12 amino acids. Germline loops: CDR1 SQVTM, CDR2 ANQGSEA. CDR3 nucleotides: TGCAGCGCCGCAGGACAGGGAGATGAGCAGTTCTTC. Protein: CSAAGQGDEQFF.

This clone was observed once. This chain joins TRBV6-1 and TRBJ1-5, with a tentative D call TRBD1 (5 bases). The CDR3 covers 15 residues. Trimming took 0 bases from V and 6 from J, leaving 12 bases between them. Looked up from germline, CDR1 is MNHNS and CDR2 is SASEGT. CDR3 protein: CASSEAPRDFQPQHF. Here the CDR3 DNA reads TGTGCCAGCAGTGAAGCGCCCAGGGACTTTCAGCCCCAGCATTTT.

The chain has TRBV11-2 and TRBJ2-1, with TRBD2 matching over 7 bases. This CDR3 contains 17 residues. Germline trimming cut 0 bases from V and 1 base from J; bases unmatched to any gene: 6. Germline assignment: CDR1 SGHAT and CDR2 FQNNGV. The chain's CDR3 is CASSLDGRGLSYNEQFF. Here the CDR3 DNA reads TGTGCCAGCAGCTTAGATGGGCGGGGGTTATCCTACAATGAGCAGTTCTTC.

The chain combines TRBV7-9 with TRBJ1-2; 7 nucleotides line up with TRBD1. The CDR3 is 14 residues long. V shed 5 bases and J 3 bases; nucleotides not matched to a gene: 6. CDR1 SEHNR and CDR2 FQNEAQ come from the germline V gene (reference sequence). In DNA form, the CDR3 reads TGTGCCAGCAGCCCCGGACAGGTCTACTATGGCTACACCTTC. Translated: CASSPGQVYYGYTF. Full variable domain (remainder filled in from reference TRBV7-9 and TRBJ1-2): DTGVSQNPRHKITKRGQNVTFRCDPISEHNRLYWYRQTLGQGPEFLTYFQNEAQLEKSRLLSDRFSAERPKGSFSTLEIQRTEQGDSAMYLCASSPGQVYYGYTFGSGTRLTVV.

The chain has TRBV6-6 and TRBJ2-3; maybe TRBD2 (6 bases). CDR3 length equals 15 residues. Germline loops: CDR1 MNHNY, CDR2 SVGAGI (reference sequence). The germline V and J ends were trimmed by 5 bases and 4 bases, with 16 bases remaining between them. CDR3 bases: TGTGCCAGCAGTAGTCGGGGGAGTGGGTCAGATACGCAGTATTTT. Encoded protein: CASSSRGSGSDTQYF.

This chain links TRBV7-6 with TRBJ1-2, with 10 nucleotides matching TRBD1. The CDR3 consists of 15 residues. The V gene's germline CDR1 is SGHVS and CDR2 FNYEAQ. V dropped 3 bases and J dropped 8; count of bases not matched to a gene: 9. The DNA of the CDR3 is TGTGCCAGCAGCTTGGCCGGGACAGGGGACTGGGGCTACACCTTC. Residues: CASSLAGTGDWGYTF. The variable domain in full, completed from reference TRBV7-6 and TRBJ1-2, reads GAGVSQSPRYKVTKRGQDVALRCDPISGHVSLYWYRQALGQGPEFLTYFNYEAQQDKSGLPNDRFSAERPEGSISTLTIQRTEQRDSAMYRCASSLAGTGDWGYTFGSGTRLTVV.

The chain recombines TRBV5-1 with TRBJ1-6, with D unclear. The CDR3 is made up of 16 amino acids. Trimming shortened V by 2 bases and J by 10 bases, and 19 bases separated the two germline ends. In germline, CDR1 is SGHRS, CDR2 YFSETQ. CDR3 in DNA: TGCGCCAGCAGCTTTGGGCAGGAGGAAGGTCGGTCACCCCTCCACTTT. Amino acids: CASSFGQEEGRSPLHF.

The chain employs TRBV9 and TRBJ1-5; D is ambiguous. The CDR3 loop spans 14 amino acids. The V gene's germline CDR1 is SGDLS and CDR2 YYNGEE. Trimming removed 0 bases from V and 2 bases from J, with 6 bases in between. In DNA, the CDR3 is TGTGCCAGCAGCGTAGACGGGGGCAATCAGCCCCAGCATTTT. This sequence encodes CASSVDGGNQPQHF.

The chain links TRBV15 to TRBJ2-1; 11 bases fit TRBD2. The germline V gene has CDR1 LNHNV and CDR2 YYDKDF (reference sequence). V dropped 5 bases and J dropped 7; count of bases not matched to a gene: 7. The CDR3 has 15 residues. CDR3 sequence reads: CATSPLAGETNEQFF. The CDR3 nucleotides are TGTGCCACCAGCCCACTAGCGGGAGAAACGAATGAGCAGTTCTTC.

The V call is TRBV24-1, the J call TRBJ1-1, with TRBD1 as a possible D gene (5 bases). Deletions cut 9 bases from V and 7 bases from J, with 8 bases between. The CDR3 covers 10 residues. CDR1 and CDR2 (germline): KGHDR, SFDVKD. In DNA, the CDR3 is TGTGCCACCCTCGGGGGTGAAGCTTTCTTT. This codes for CATLGGEAFF.

The V and J genes are TRBV10-1 and TRBJ2-3; 7 positions match TRBD1. This CDR3 has 15 amino acids. V was clipped by 7 bases and J by 1 base; unmatched bases: 8. Germline CDR1 is WNHNN and CDR2 is SYGVQD (reference sequence). The CDR3 coding sequence is TGCGCCAGCACCGCGACAGGGATCCGCACAGATACGCAGTATTTT. This sequence encodes CASTATGIRTDTQYF.

This clone occurred once. The rearrangement links TRBV14 to TRBJ2-1, with D possibly TRBD1 on 6 matching bases. The germline V gene has CDR1 SGHDN and CDR2 FVKESK. The CDR3 is 15 residues long. Deletions cut 1 base from V and 4 bases from J, with 11 bases between. The CDR3 DNA is TGTGCCAGCAGCCAAGGTGGGGGCCGTTACAATGAGCAGTTCTTC. Amino acids: CASSQGGGRYNEQFF. The variable domain in full, completed from reference TRBV14 and TRBJ2-1, reads EAGVTQFPSHSVIEKGQTVTLRCDPISGHDNLYWYRRVMGKEIKFLLHFVKESKQDESGMPNNRFLAERTGGTYSTLKVQPAELEDSGVYFCASSQGGGRYNEQFFGPGTRLTVL.